The entry below describes one T cell receptor beta chain. Its antigen is as yet unknown. This sample is drawn from a study of T cell responses to AZD1222 COVID-19 vaccine. Study-level results: Reportedly, nearly half the spike-specific TCRs target unmutated variant regions. The donor group comprised mostly white British people and more females; the analysis possibly underestimated clonal diversity.

Pooling was applied to second doses at about 4 or about 12 weeks. V was trimmed by 2 bases and J by 3 bases, leaving 8 bases between them. CDR3 size: 12 residues. In germline, CDR1 is GTSNPN, CDR2 SVGIG (reference sequence). Using immunoSEQ multiplex PCR, the repertoire was profiled, and TCRdb retains in-frame clones only, with some absent. This sample yields about 140,000 clones, of which approximately 92% are seen a single time; around 7.1% belongs to the top ten. V and J are TRBV30 and TRBJ2-7; D not certain. The sequence derives from an adult who received the AZD1222 COVID-19 vaccine. This material consisted of peripheral blood, taken 28 days after the second AZD1222 dose. The CDR3 protein is CAWSSNSYEQYF. CDR3 nucleotide sequence: TGTGCCTGGAGTTCAAACAGCTACGAGCAGTACTTC. Full variable domain (missing parts from reference TRBV30 and TRBJ2-7): SQTIHQWPATLVQPVGSPLSLECTVEGTSNPNLYWYRQAAGRGLQLLFYSVGIGQISSEVPQNLSASRPQDRQFILSSKKLLLSDSGFYLCAWSSNSYEQYFGPGTRLTVT.